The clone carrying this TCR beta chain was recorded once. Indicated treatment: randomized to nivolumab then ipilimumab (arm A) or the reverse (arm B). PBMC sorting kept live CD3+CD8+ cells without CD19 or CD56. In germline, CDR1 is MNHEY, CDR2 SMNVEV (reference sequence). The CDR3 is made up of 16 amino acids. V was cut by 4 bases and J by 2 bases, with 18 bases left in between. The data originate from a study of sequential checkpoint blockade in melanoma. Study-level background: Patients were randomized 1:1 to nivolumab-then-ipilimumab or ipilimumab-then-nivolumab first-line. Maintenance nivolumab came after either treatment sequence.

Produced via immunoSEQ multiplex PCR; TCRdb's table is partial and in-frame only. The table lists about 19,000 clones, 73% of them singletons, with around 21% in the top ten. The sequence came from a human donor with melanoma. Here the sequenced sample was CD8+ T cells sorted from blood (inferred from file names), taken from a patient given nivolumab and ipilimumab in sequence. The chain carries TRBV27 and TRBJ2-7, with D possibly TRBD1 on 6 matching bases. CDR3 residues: CASSSHTGTLPYEQYF. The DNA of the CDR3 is TGTGCCAGCAGTTCACATACCGGGACATTGCCCTACGAGCAGTACTTC.